These 8 T cell receptor beta chains originate from one sample sequenced in a study of T cell changes during pregnancy in multiple sclerosis. Sequencing was performed with immunoSEQ multiplex PCR; in TCRdb, only in-frame clones are kept and a portion is missing. The sample has tens of thousands of clones; 93% are singletons. The sequencing here drew on peripheral blood, taken in the second trimester of pregnancy. All receptors derive from a female donor with multiple sclerosis, enrolled in a pregnancy study.

CDR3 coding DNA: TGTGCCAGCAGCGCCCTCCTCCGCGAGGATACGCAGTATTTT. It translates to CASSALLREDTQYF. The rearrangement links TRBV9 to TRBJ2-3, with D unclear. Trimming left V 3 bases short and J 6 bases short, with 14 bases between. The V gene's germline CDR1 is SGDLS and CDR2 YYNGEE. CDR3 length equals 14 residues.

The V gene is TRBV28, the J gene TRBJ1-1, with D possibly being TRBD1 (6 bases). The length of the CDR3 is 16 residues. CDR1 and CDR2 from the germline V gene are MDHEN and SYDVKM. Deletions cut 5 bases from V and 1 base from J, with 17 bases between. CDR3 DNA: TGTGCCAGCAGTGGGGGGGGCCGGTCGGCGAACACTGAAGCTTTCTTT. This translates into CASSGGGRSANTEAFF.

This chain joins TRBV9 and TRBJ1-2; a weak D match, TRBD1 (5 bases). The CDR3 totals 12 residues. V was cut by 3 bases and J by 9 bases, with 12 bases left in between. Germline V gene data show CDR1 as SGDLS and CDR2 as YYNGEE. As DNA, the CDR3 is TGTGCCAGCAGCGGGGGCACTCGTCGCTACACCTTC. This translates into CASSGGTRRYTF.

The V call is TRBV19, the J call TRBJ1-2; D is possibly TRBD1 (6 bases). Germline V lookup: CDR1 LNHDA, CDR2 SQIVND (reference sequence). The V end lost 7 bases, the J end lost 4 bases, and 22 bases lay between the germline ends. The CDR3 runs 16 residues. The CDR3 spells CASTLDSGGVGYGYTF. The CDR3 DNA is TGTGCCAGTACCTTGGACAGCGGAGGAGTCGGCTATGGCTACACCTTC.

A word on this clone: The junction departs from germline at one end; a sequencing error may be responsible. The rearrangement links TRBV7-9 to TRBJ2-7, with D uncertain. CDR1 is SEHNR and CDR2 is FQNEAQ in the germline V gene (reference sequence). The CDR3 sequence is 12 residues long. The CDR3 region is CASSLESAEVDF. The CDR3 bases are TGTGCCAGCAGCTTAGAATCCGCCGAGGTGGACTTC.

The chain couples TRBV9 to TRBJ2-1; 9 bases line up with TRBD2. Germline V gene data show CDR1 as SGDLS and CDR2 as YYNGEE. Losses at the gene ends were 4 bases for V and 7 bases for J; bases not matched to a gene: 12. The CDR3 contains 16 residues. CDR3 nucleotide sequence: TGTGCCAGCAGCATAACCTCCGGGACTAGCAGAAATGAGCAGTTCTTC. Translation gives CASSITSGTSRNEQFF.

In DNA, the CDR3 is TGTGCCAGCAGCTGGACAGGGGGCGCAGATACTGAAGCTTTCTTT. It is translated as CASSWTGGADTEAFF. V usage is TRBV6-5 and J usage is TRBJ1-1; 11 bases map to TRBD1. V lost 6 bases and J lost 5; bases outside the gene matches: 8. The CDR3 has 15 residues. Germline lookup yields CDR1 MNHEY and CDR2 SVGAGI.

The V gene is TRBV7-9, the J gene TRBJ1-3; D is possibly TRBD1 (6 bases). The germline CDR1 and CDR2 sequences are SEHNR and FQNEAQ (reference sequence). Trimming stripped 5 bases from V and 4 bases from J, with 15 bases between. This CDR3 comprises 15 residues. The CDR3 DNA reads as TGTGCCAGCAGCCCGGCGGGCAGGGGAGGAAACACCATATATTTT. Translation gives CASSPAGRGGNTIYF.